This T cell receptor beta chain is from a study of beta chain features in type 1 diabetes. General study results and limits: Individuals with type 1 diabetes displayed fewer insertions and more deletions at VDJ junctions. Shorter TCRB CDR3s, moderately but significantly so, were found in Type 1 diabetes patients in all four CD4+ subsets.

Germline CDR1 reads SGHNT; CDR2 reads YYREEE (reference sequence). This CDR3 has 15 amino acids. The V and J ends lost 0 bases and 4 bases respectively, with 10 bases between them. The table lists this clone with a few counts. Its antigen is not known. The authors reverse transcribed all of the isolated RNA, so sequencing captured expressed TCRB transcripts. Some clones are missing from TCRdb's copy, which holds only in-frame ones; the method was immunoSEQ multiplex PCR. The sample records 350,000 to 450,000 clones, around 12% being singletons. The sequence derives from a woman aged 18-29 years with type 1 diabetes. V usage is TRBV5-4 and J usage is TRBJ2-2; D is perhaps TRBD2 (5 bases). The material sequenced was naive CD4+ T cells from blood. CDR3 sequence reads: CASSLGGFPTGELFF. The CDR3 DNA follows: TGTGCCAGCAGCTTGGGAGGGTTCCCCACCGGGGAGCTGTTTTTT.